These 28 T cell receptor beta chains share one sample of origin, sequenced in a study of cytomegalovirus exposure and HLA in healthy donors. Primers for the PCR totalled 60 Vbeta and 13 Jbeta. TCRdb keeps only in-frame clones here, not all; method: immunoSEQ multiplex PCR. This table has more than 95,000 clones, around 74% appearing once. Sequencing was carried out using PBMCs. The receptors were gathered from a woman in her late teens or twenties in good health and CMV-seronegative.

This chain joins TRBV29-1 and TRBJ2-2, with 7 positions matching TRBD1. The germline CDR1 and CDR2 sequences are SQVTM and ANQGSEA. V lost 5 bases and J lost 6; bases outside the gene matches: 3. The CDR3 is 12 amino acids. CDR3 in DNA: TGCAGCGTTTACAGGGGAGCCGGGGAGCTGTTTTTT. It specifies CSVYRGAGELFF.

The V and J genes are TRBV4-1 and TRBJ1-4; 9 bases fit TRBD1. Per germline, CDR1 MGHRA and CDR2 YSYEKL. This CDR3 spans 15 amino acids. The ends lost 5 bases at V and 1 base at J; junction bases unmatched: 2. The CDR3 protein is CASSKGQGTNEKLFF. The CDR3, as DNA: TGCGCCAGCAGCAAGGGACAGGGAACTAATGAAAAACTGTTTTTT.

As DNA, the CDR3 is TGCGCCAGCAGCTTGGCGGCGGGGGGGCTTAATGAGCAGTTCTTC. This gives the protein CASSLAAGGLNEQFF. This chain connects TRBV5-1 to TRBJ2-1; 9 bases map to TRBD2. This CDR3 has 15 residues. Per the germline V gene, CDR1 is SGHRS and CDR2 is YFSETQ. The V segment lost 0 bases and the J segment 7 bases; nucleotides outside the gene matches: 5.

This rearrangement joins TRBV29-1 to TRBJ1-2; TRBD1 agrees at 12 bases. Germline-derived CDR1 and CDR2 are SQVTM and ANQGSEA. This CDR3 spans 14 amino acids. Trimming took 7 bases from V and 7 from J; bases not matched to a gene: 10. Written as DNA, the CDR3 is TGCAGCGACACACCGGGACAGGGGGCGCTTGGCTACACCTTC. It is translated as CSDTPGQGALGYTF.

This clone was detected a few times. This sequence joins TRBV28 and TRBJ2-7; the match to TRBD2 covers 10 bases. J gave up 6 bases and V 2 bases, and 10 bases lay outside the gene matches. This CDR3 comprises 16 residues. Germline CDR1 MDHEN, CDR2 SYDVKM. CDR3 nucleotides: TGTGCCAGCAGTTTAGCTAGCGGGGGATTAAGGGGCGAGCAGTACTTC. This codes for CASSLASGGLRGEQYF.

This clone was counted once. The chain carries TRBV7-2 and TRBJ1-1; 7 nucleotides agree with TRBD1. After removal of 1 base from V and 2 bases from J, the junction contained 4 bases not matched to a gene. This CDR3 spans 15 amino acids. CDR1 is SGHTA, CDR2 FQGNSA, per germline. The CDR3 bases are TGTGCCAGCAGCTTAGAAGCAGGGGGAAACACTGAAGCTTTCTTT. Translating gives CASSLEAGGNTEAFF.

The rearrangement links TRBV7-8 to TRBJ2-3; D call uncertain. The CDR3 contains 18 residues. Trimming took 6 bases from V and 1 from J, leaving 23 bases between them. The V gene's germline CDR1 is SGHVS and CDR2 FQNEAQ. CDR3 bases: TGTGCCAGCAGTCTCCCGCAGACTGTCGATAAGGGCACAGATACGCAGTATTTT. Amino acid sequence: CASSLPQTVDKGTDTQYF.

V usage is TRBV27 and J usage is TRBJ2-2; the match to TRBD1 covers 9 bases. V lost 3 bases to trimming and J lost 6 bases; unmatched junction nucleotides: 5. CDR3 length: 15 residues. Germline V gene lookup returns CDR1 MNHEY and CDR2 SMNVEV (reference sequence). CDR3 coding DNA: TGTGCCAGCAGTTTGGGGACAGGGTTCCCCGGGGAGCTGTTTTTT. It yields the protein CASSLGTGFPGELFF.

This clone was counted between two and nine times. In DNA, the CDR3 is TGTGCCAGCAGTTACAGGGACAGGGGATGGTCCTCCTATAATTCACCCCTCCACTTT. This encodes CASSYRDRGWSSYNSPLHF. The V gene is TRBV6-8, the J gene TRBJ1-6; 10 bases are a match to TRBD1. Germline loops: CDR1 MNHGY, CDR2 SAAAGT. V was pared by 2 bases and J by 0 bases, with 7 bases of the junction left unmatched. The CDR3 runs 19 residues.

This chain links TRBV7-9 with TRBJ2-1; a weak D match, TRBD2 (6 bases). In germline, CDR1 is SEHNR, CDR2 FQNEAQ (reference sequence). V lost 1 base, J lost 4 bases, and 14 bases lay in between. The CDR3 is 16 residues long. The CDR3 bases are TGTGCCAGCAGCTTAGGCGTGGGGGGACCTTACAATGAGCAGTTCTTC. It codes for CASSLGVGGPYNEQFF.

V usage is TRBV7-9 and J usage is TRBJ2-5; D perhaps matches TRBD2 (6 bases). V gave up 5 bases and J gave up 2 bases, with 12 bases separating them. This CDR3 is built from 14 residues. Germline V CDR1 and CDR2: SEHNR, FQNEAQ (reference sequence). The CDR3 sequence is CASSALLAQETQYF. The CDR3 bases are TGTGCCAGCAGCGCGCTTCTAGCGCAAGAGACCCAGTACTTC.

The chain links TRBV5-5 to TRBJ1-1; D gene unclear. The germline gives CDR1 SGHKS, CDR2 YYEKEE (reference sequence). The CDR3 runs to 14 residues. Trimming removed 0 bases from V and 6 bases from J, with 12 bases in between. The CDR3 loop is CASSLGQVFSEAFF. The CDR3 nucleotides are TGTGCCAGCAGCTTGGGACAAGTTTTCTCTGAAGCTTTCTTT.

This clone has only a few counts. The chain uses TRBV9 and TRBJ2-3; 15 bases align to TRBD2. This CDR3 is 16 amino acids long. CDR1 and CDR2 (germline): SGDLS, YYNGEE. With V trimmed by 3 bases and J by 5 bases, 4 bases remained unmatched. For the CDR3, the DNA is TGTGCCAGCAGCGCCGGACTAGCGGGGGGGGGAGATACGCAGTATTTT. This sequence encodes CASSAGLAGGGDTQYF.

As for this clone: At one boundary the junction diverges from the germline segment, which might be a read error. This chain connects TRBV6-1 to TRBJ1-6; D might be TRBD1 (6 bases). This CDR3 has 16 amino acids. CDR1 is MNHNS, CDR2 SASEGT, per germline. The CDR3, as DNA: TGTGCCATCAGTGAGGGGGGGATAAACTTTAATTCACCCCTCCACTTT. The encoded protein is CAISEGGINFNSPLHF.

The rearrangement links TRBV11-2 to TRBJ2-7; D remains unclear. The germline V and J ends were trimmed by 5 bases and 0 bases, with 14 bases remaining between them. Germline CDR1 SGHAT, CDR2 FQNNGV. CDR3 size: 15 residues. The CDR3 here is CASSPTPLSSYEQYF. The CDR3 DNA sequence: TGTGCCAGCAGCCCCACCCCCCTCAGCTCCTACGAGCAGTACTTC.

This sequence joins TRBV6-4 and TRBJ1-1; 9 bases agree with TRBD1. This CDR3 is 13 amino acids long. Trimming took 6 bases from V and 4 from J; bases not matched to a gene: 3. Germline loops: CDR1 MRHNA, CDR2 SNTAGT. The CDR3, as DNA: TGTGCCAGCAGCCAGACAGGGGGCACTGAAGCTTTCTTT. Its translation is CASSQTGGTEAFF.

This chain connects TRBV15 to TRBJ1-2; tentative D call: TRBD1 (5 bases). Germline V lookup: CDR1 LNHNV, CDR2 YYDKDF (reference sequence). This CDR3 region has 15 residues. V was trimmed by 0 bases and J by 4 bases, leaving 12 bases between them. This CDR3 is CATSRDQLTVYGYTF. CDR3 sequence (DNA): TGTGCCACCAGCAGAGATCAGCTGACAGTCTATGGCTACACCTTC.

The V call is TRBV18, the J call TRBJ1-1; TRBD1 matches 9 bases. The CDR3 loop spans 16 amino acids. Looked up from germline, CDR1 is KGHSH and CDR2 is LQKENI. Trimming removed 6 bases from V and 2 bases from J; junction bases left unmatched: 10. In nucleotides, the CDR3 is TGTGCCAGCTCTGTGGACAGGGGCAGGGGCAACACTGAAGCTTTCTTT. Residues: CASSVDRGRGNTEAFF.

J is TRBJ1-2 and V is TRBV9; D uncertain. Germline V gene lookup returns CDR1 SGDLS and CDR2 YYNGEE. Trimming stripped 0 bases from V and 0 bases from J, with 6 bases between. There are 14 residues in the CDR3. CDR3 sequence reads: CASSVDSTNYGYTF. The CDR3 bases are TGTGCCAGCAGCGTAGACAGTACTAACTATGGCTACACCTTC.

This chain uses TRBV18 with TRBJ2-7; 7 positions match TRBD1. Germline CDR1 and CDR2: KGHSH and LQKENI. Unmatched junction bases numbered 7, after V lost 4 bases and J lost 4 bases. This CDR3 is 14 amino acids long. CDR3 region: CASSLTGMVYEQYF. CDR3 nucleotide sequence: TGTGCCAGCTCACTGACAGGGATGGTATACGAGCAGTACTTC.

The gene calls are TRBV28 and TRBJ1-4; TRBD1 aligns across 7 bases. The CDR3 covers 16 residues. After removal of 5 bases from V and 6 bases from J, the junction contained 12 bases not matched to a gene. The germline V gene encodes CDR1 MDHEN and CDR2 SYDVKM. The chain's CDR3 is CASSPGGGFTDEKLFF. The DNA for the CDR3 is TGTGCCAGCAGTCCCGGAGGGGGCTTTACTGATGAAAAACTGTTTTTT. The full variable domain, its missing parts supplied by reference TRBV28 and TRBJ1-4, is DVKVTQSSRYLVKRTGEKVFLECVQDMDHENMFWYRQDPGLGLRLIYFSYDVKMKEKGDIPEGYSVSREKKERFSLILESASTNQTSMYLCASSPGGGFTDEKLFFGSGTQLSVL.

V gene TRBV18 combines with J gene TRBJ2-7, with 8 bases identical to TRBD1. Germline V gives CDR1 KGHSH, CDR2 LQKENI. The J segment lost 5 bases and the V segment lost 1 base, leaving 10 bases of the junction unmatched. This CDR3 is 16 amino acids long. The CDR3 DNA sequence: TGTGCCAGCTCACCACTCTTGGGGACAGGAGGACACGAGCAGTACTTC. It is translated as CASSPLLGTGGHEQYF.

This clone was observed a handful of times. This chain connects TRBV5-1 to TRBJ1-2; 7 bases map to TRBD1. CDR3 size: 14 residues. The germline gives CDR1 SGHRS, CDR2 YFSETQ. V lost 2 bases, J lost 8 bases, and 9 bases stayed unmatched. The CDR3 here is CASSFLGQAVGYTF. The CDR3 DNA follows: TGCGCCAGCAGCTTTCTAGGACAGGCTGTCGGCTACACCTTC.

J is TRBJ2-5 and V is TRBV6-1; TRBD2 might be the D (5 bases). Looked up from germline, CDR1 is MNHNS and CDR2 is SASEGT. The CDR3 spans 15 residues. V was cut by 3 bases and J by 1 base, with 12 bases left in between. Written as DNA, the CDR3 is TGTGCCAGCAGTGAGCTGACGGACTTCCAAGAGACCCAGTACTTC. Protein: CASSELTDFQETQYF.

This chain joins TRBV28 and TRBJ1-1; 12 bases align to TRBD1. The ends lost 6 bases at V and 5 bases at J; junction bases unmatched: 7. CDR1 is MDHEN and CDR2 is SYDVKM in the germline V gene. This CDR3 has 15 residues. The chain's CDR3 is CASSPRDRGPTEAFF. For the CDR3, the DNA is TGTGCCAGCAGCCCCCGGGACAGGGGGCCGACTGAAGCTTTCTTT.

J is TRBJ1-1 and V is TRBV11-2; 8 nucleotides align to TRBD1. CDR1 and CDR2 (germline): SGHAT, FQNNGV. V was pared by 1 base and J by 7 bases, with 14 bases of the junction left unmatched. This CDR3 is 17 amino acids long. The CDR3 loop reads CASSLGSGGFLPFEAFF. In DNA form, the CDR3 reads TGTGCCAGCAGCTTAGGATCAGGGGGCTTTTTGCCCTTTGAAGCTTTCTTT.

The rearrangement joins TRBV9 to TRBJ2-2, with TRBD2 identical over 8 bases. The CDR3 extends over 14 amino acids. V gave up 1 base and J gave up 4 bases; unmatched junction bases: 0. Germline V gene lookup returns CDR1 SGDLS and CDR2 YYNGEE. The CDR3 reads CASSVLAGTGELFF. CDR3 DNA sequence: TGTGCCAGCAGCGTACTAGCGGGCACCGGGGAGCTGTTTTTT.

V and J are TRBV29-1 and TRBJ2-1; D uncertain. Trimming removed 4 bases at V and 6 bases at J, with 4 bases between. Germline assignment: CDR1 SQVTM and CDR2 ANQGSEA. The CDR3 has 10 amino acids. The CDR3 DNA reads as TGCAGCGTTGGTCGCAATGAGCAGTTCTTC. It is translated as CSVGRNEQFF.